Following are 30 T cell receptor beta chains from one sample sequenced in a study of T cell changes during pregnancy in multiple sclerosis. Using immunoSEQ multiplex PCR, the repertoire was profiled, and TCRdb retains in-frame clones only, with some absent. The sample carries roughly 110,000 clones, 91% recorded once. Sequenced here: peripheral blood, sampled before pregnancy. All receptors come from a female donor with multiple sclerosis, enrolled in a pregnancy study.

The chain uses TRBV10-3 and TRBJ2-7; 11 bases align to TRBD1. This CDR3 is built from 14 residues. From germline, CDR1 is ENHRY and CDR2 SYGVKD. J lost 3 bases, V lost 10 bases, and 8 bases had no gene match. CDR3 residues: CATAGTGGSYEQYF. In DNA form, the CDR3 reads TGTGCCACCGCGGGGACAGGGGGTAGCTACGAGCAGTACTTC.

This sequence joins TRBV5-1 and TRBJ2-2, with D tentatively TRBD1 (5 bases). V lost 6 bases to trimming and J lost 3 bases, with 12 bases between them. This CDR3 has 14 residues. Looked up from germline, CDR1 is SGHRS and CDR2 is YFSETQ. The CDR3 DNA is TGCGCCAGCATAGTGGGGCGATACACCGGGGAGCTGTTTTTT. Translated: CASIVGRYTGELFF.

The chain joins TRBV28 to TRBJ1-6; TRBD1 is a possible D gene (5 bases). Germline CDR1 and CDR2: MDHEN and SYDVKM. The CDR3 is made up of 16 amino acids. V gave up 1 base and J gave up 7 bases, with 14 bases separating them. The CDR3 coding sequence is TGTGCCAGCAGTTTATCAGGGACTCAGACCAATTCACCCCTCCACTTT. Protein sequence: CASSLSGTQTNSPLHF.

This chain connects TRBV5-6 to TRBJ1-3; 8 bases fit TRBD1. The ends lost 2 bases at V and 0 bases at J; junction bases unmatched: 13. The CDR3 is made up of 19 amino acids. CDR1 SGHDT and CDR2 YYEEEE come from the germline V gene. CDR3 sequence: CASSFGTGQGFYSGNTIYF. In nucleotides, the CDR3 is TGTGCCAGCAGCTTCGGAACAGGACAGGGCTTTTACTCTGGAAACACCATATATTTT.

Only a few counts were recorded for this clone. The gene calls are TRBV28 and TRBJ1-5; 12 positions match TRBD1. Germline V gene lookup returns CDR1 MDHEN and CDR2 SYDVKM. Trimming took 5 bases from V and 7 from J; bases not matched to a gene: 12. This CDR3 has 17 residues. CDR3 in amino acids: CASSPGTGGAVRQPQHF. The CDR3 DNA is TGTGCCAGCAGTCCCGGGACAGGGGGCGCGGTTCGGCAGCCCCAGCATTTT.

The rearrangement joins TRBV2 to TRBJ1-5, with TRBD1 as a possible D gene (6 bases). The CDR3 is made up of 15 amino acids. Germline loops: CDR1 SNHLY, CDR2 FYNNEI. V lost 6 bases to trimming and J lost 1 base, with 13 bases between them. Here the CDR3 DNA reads TGTGCCAGCAGAACTACAGGGATGAGCAATCAGCCCCAGCATTTT. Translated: CASRTTGMSNQPQHF.

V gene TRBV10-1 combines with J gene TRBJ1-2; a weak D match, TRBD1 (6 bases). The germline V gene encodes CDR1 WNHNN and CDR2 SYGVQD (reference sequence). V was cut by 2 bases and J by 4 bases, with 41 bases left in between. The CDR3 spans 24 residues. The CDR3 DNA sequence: TGCGCCAGCAGTGAGGGGGACACCTACTATCCGCCGGTCCATTCACAAGGGCCCCTCTATGGCTACACCTTC. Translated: CASSEGDTYYPPVHSQGPLYGYTF.

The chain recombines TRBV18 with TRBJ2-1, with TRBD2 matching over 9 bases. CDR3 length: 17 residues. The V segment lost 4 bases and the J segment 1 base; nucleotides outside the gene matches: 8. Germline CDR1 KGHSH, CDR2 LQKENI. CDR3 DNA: TGTGCCAGCTCACGAAAATTGGCGGGAGGGTCCTACAATGAGCAGTTCTTC. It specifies CASSRKLAGGSYNEQFF.

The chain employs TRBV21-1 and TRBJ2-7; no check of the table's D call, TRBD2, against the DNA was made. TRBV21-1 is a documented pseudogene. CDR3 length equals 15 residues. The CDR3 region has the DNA TGTGCCAGCAGCCCTCAACTAGCGGGGATCTACGAGCAGTACTTC. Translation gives CASSPQLAGIYEQYF.

The CDR3 DNA sequence: TGTGCCAGCGAGGGGACTAGCGGGAGTCACGAGCAGTACTTC. It translates to CASEGTSGSHEQYF. The chain recombines TRBV28 with TRBJ2-7; 14 nucleotides match TRBD2. The CDR3 consists of 14 residues. Trimming at V came to 8 bases and at J to 5 bases, leaving 5 bases not matched to a gene. Germline lookup yields CDR1 MDHEN and CDR2 SYDVKM. The whole variable domain, remainder taken from reference TRBV28 and TRBJ2-7, is DVKVTQSSRYLVKRTGEKVFLECVQDMDHENMFWYRQDPGLGLRLIYFSYDVKMKEKGDIPEGYSVSREKKERFSLILESASTNQTSMYLCASEGTSGSHEQYFGPGTRLTVT.

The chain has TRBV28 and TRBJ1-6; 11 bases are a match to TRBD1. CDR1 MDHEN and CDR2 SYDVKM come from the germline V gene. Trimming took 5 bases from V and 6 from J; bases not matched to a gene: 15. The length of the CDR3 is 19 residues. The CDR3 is CASSLFGQGALLVNSPLHF. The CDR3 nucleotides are TGTGCCAGCAGTCTTTTCGGACAGGGGGCTCTGCTGGTTAATTCACCCCTCCACTTT.

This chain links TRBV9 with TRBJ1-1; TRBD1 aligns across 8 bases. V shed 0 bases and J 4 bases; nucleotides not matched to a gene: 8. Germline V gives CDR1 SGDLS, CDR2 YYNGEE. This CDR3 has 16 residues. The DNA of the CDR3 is TGTGCCAGCAGCGTAGGCCCAACAGGGGGATTCACTGAAGCTTTCTTT. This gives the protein CASSVGPTGGFTEAFF.

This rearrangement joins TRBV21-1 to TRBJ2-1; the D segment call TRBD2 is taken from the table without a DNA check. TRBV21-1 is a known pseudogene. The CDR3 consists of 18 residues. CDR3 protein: CASSKVRTSGGSYNEQFF. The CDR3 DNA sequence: TGTGCCAGCAGCAAAGTTCGAACTAGCGGGGGGTCATACAATGAGCAGTTCTTC.

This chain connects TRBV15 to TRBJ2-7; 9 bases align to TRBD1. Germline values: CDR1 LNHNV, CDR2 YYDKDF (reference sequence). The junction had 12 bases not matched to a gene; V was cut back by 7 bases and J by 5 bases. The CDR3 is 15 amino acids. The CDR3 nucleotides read TGTGCCACCACCCGCACAGGGGGCGCTGCCAACGAGCAGTACTTC. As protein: CATTRTGGAANEQYF. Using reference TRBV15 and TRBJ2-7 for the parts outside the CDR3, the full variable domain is DAMVIQNPRYQVTQFGKPVTLSCSQTLNHNVMYWYQQKSSQAPKLLFHYYDKDFNNEADTPDNFQSRRPNTSFCFLDIRSPGLGDTAMYLCATTRTGGAANEQYFGPGTRLTVT.

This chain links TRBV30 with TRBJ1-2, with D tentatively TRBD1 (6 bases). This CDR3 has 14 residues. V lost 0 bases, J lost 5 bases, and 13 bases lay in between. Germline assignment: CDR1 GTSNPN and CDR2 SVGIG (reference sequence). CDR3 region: CAWSVQGGGYGYTF. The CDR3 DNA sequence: TGTGCCTGGAGTGTACAAGGGGGTGGATATGGCTACACCTTC.

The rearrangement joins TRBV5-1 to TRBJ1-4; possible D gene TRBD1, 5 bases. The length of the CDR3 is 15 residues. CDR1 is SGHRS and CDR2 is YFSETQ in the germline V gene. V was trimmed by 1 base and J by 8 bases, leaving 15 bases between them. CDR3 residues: CASSLSGGMNEKLFF. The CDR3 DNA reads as TGCGCCAGCAGCTTGTCCGGGGGTATGAACGAAAAACTGTTTTTT. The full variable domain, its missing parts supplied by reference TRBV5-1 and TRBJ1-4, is KAGVTQTPRYLIKTRGQQVTLSCSPISGHRSVSWYQQTPGQGLQFLFEYFSETQRNKGNFPGRFSGRQFSNSRSEMNVSTLELGDSALYLCASSLSGGMNEKLFFGSGTQLSVL.

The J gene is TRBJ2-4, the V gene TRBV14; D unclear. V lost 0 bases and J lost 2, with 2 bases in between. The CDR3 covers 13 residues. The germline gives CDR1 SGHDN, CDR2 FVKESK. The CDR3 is CASSQDTKNIQYF. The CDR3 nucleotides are TGTGCCAGCAGCCAAGATACCAAAAACATTCAGTACTTC. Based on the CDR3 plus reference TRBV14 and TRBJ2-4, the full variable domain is EAGVTQFPSHSVIEKGQTVTLRCDPISGHDNLYWYRRVMGKEIKFLLHFVKESKQDESGMPNNRFLAERTGGTYSTLKVQPAELEDSGVYFCASSQDTKNIQYFGAGTRLSVL.

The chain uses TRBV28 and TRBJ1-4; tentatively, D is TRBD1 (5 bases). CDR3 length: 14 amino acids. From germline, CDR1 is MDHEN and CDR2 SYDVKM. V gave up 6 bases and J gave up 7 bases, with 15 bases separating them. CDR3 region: CASSRIREGEKLFF. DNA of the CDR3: TGTGCCAGCAGCCGGATCAGGGAAGGTGAAAAACTGTTTTTT.

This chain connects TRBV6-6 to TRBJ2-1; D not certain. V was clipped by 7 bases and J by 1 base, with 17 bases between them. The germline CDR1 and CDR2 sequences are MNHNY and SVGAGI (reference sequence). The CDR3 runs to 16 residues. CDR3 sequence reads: CASTNPPGPSYNEQFF. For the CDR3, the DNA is TGTGCCAGCACGAACCCTCCGGGTCCATCCTACAATGAGCAGTTCTTC.

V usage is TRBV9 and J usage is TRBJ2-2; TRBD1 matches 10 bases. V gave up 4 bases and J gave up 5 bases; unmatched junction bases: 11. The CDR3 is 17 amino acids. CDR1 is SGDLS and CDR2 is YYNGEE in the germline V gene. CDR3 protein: CASSPTAGTGVTGELFF. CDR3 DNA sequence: TGTGCCAGCAGCCCCACCGCCGGGACAGGGGTAACCGGGGAGCTGTTTTTT.

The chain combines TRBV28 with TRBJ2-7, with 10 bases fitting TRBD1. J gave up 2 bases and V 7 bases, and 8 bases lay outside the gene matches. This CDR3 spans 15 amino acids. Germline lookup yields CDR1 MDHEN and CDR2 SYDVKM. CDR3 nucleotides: TGTGCCAGCAAGATGACAGGGGGCAGTACCTACGAGCAGTACTTC. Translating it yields CASKMTGGSTYEQYF.

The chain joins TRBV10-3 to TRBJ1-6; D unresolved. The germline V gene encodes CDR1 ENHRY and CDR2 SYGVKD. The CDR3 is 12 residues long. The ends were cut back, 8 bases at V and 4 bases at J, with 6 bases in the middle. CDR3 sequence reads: CAIGPYNSPLHF. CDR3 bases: TGTGCCATCGGGCCTTATAATTCACCCCTCCACTTT.

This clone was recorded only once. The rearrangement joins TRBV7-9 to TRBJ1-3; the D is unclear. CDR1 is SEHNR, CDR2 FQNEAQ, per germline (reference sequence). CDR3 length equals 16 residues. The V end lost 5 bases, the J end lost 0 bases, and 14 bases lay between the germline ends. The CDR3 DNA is TGTGCCAGCAGCACCGGGTGGAGTGACTCTGGAAACACCATATATTTT. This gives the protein CASSTGWSDSGNTIYF.

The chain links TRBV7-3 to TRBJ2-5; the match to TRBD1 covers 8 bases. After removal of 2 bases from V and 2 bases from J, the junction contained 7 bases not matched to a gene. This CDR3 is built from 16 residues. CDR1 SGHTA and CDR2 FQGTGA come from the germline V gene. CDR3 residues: CASSLFRGTGQETQYF. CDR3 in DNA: TGTGCCAGCAGCTTATTTCGCGGGACAGGTCAAGAGACCCAGTACTTC.

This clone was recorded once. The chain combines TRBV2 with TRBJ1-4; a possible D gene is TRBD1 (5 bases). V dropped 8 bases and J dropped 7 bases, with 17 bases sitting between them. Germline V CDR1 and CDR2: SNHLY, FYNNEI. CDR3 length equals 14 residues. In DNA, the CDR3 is TGTGCCAGCCTTGCTGGGGGGAGGACTGAAAAACTGTTTTTT. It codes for CASLAGGRTEKLFF.

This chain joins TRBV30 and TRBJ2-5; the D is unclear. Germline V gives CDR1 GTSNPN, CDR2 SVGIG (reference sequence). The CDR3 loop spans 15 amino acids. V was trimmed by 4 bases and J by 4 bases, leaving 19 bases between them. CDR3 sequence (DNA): TGTGCCTGGACTTTGTCCTGGGCAGCTCGAGAGACCCAGTACTTC. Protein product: CAWTLSWAARETQYF.

CDR3 sequence reads: CASSPPGNYGYTF. CDR3 DNA sequence: TGTGCCAGCAGCCCCCCAGGGAACTATGGCTACACCTTC. V usage is TRBV7-2 and J usage is TRBJ1-2, with D tentatively TRBD1 (5 bases). The ends were cut back, 5 bases at V and 2 bases at J, with 9 bases in the middle. Germline loops: CDR1 SGHTA, CDR2 FQGNSA. The CDR3 spans 13 residues. Filled out from reference TRBV7-2 and TRBJ1-2, the complete variable domain reads GAGVSQSPSNKVTEKGKDVELRCDPISGHTALYWYRQSLGQGLEFLIYFQGNSAPDKSGLPSDRFSAERTGGSVSTLTIQRTQQEDSAVYLCASSPPGNYGYTFGSGTRLTVV.

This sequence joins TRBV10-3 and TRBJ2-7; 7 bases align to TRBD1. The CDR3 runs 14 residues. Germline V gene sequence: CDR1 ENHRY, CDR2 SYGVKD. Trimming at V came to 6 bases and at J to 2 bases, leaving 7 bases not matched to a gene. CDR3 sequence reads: CAISQPGQTYEQYF. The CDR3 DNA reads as TGTGCCATCAGCCAACCGGGACAGACCTACGAGCAGTACTTC.

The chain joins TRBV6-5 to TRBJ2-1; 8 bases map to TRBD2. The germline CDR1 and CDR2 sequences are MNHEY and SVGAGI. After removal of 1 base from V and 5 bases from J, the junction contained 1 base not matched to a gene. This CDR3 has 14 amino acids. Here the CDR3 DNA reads TGTGCCAGCAGTTACTATAGCGGGGACAATGAGCAGTTCTTC. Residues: CASSYYSGDNEQFF.

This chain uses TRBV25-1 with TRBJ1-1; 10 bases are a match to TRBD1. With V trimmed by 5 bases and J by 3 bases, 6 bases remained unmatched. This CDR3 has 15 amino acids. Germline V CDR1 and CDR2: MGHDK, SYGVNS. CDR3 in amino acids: CASSQTGTGDTEAFF. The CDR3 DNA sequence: TGTGCCAGCAGTCAAACCGGGACAGGGGACACTGAAGCTTTCTTT.